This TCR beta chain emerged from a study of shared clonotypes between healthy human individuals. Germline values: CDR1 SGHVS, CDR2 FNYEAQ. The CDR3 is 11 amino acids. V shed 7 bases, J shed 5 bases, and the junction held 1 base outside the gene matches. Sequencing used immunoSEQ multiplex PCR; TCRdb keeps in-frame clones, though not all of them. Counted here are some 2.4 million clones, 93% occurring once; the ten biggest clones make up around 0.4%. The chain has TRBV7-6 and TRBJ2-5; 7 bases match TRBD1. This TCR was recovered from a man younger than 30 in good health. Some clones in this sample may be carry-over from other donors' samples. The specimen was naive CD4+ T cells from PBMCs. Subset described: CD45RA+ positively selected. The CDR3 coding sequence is TGTGCCAGCACGACAGGGGAGACCCAGTACTTC. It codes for CASTTGETQYF.